A selection of T cell receptor beta chains follows, all from one sample in a study of blood T cell repertoires in COVID-19. The assay was immunoSEQ multiplex PCR, and TCRdb's table has in-frame clones only and misses some. The table has approximately 57,000 clones, roughly 78% seen once. Sequencing was carried out using peripheral blood. The receptors derive from a woman of 80 years or more with acute or convalescent COVID-19. The CDR3 runs from the conserved cysteine through the conserved F or W. A D gene is named only where the DNA matches it firmly. Expanded clones are given a class, and other clones once, few, many or no size at all.

V	J	size	D	DNA	CDR3
TRBV3-1/TRBV3-2	TRBJ1-1	once	.	TGTGCCAGCAGCCCGAGTAACACTGAAGCTTTCTTT	CASSPSNTEAFF
TRBV30	TRBJ1-5	.	.	TGTGCCTGGAGAGACGGACAGCTTAGCAATCAGCCCCAGCATTTT	CAWRDGQLSNQPQHF
TRBV4-2	TRBJ2-7	.	TRBD2	TGTGCCAGCAGCCCGGGACTAGCACTCGAGCAGTACTTC	CASSPGLALEQYF
TRBV5-1	TRBJ2-6	.	.	TGCGCCAGCAGCCTCACCGGGAGCTCTGGGGCCAACGTCCTGACTTTC	CASSLTGSSGANVLTF
TRBV28	TRBJ2-3	.	TRBD1	TGTGCCAGCATTCCGGGACAGGTCAGAAATACGCAGTATTTT	CASIPGQVRNTQYF
TRBV4-2	TRBJ2-7	.	TRBD2	TGTGCCAGCAGCCAAAAGAGACTAGCGGGACCCCACGAGCAGTACTTC	CASSQKRLAGPHEQYF
TRBV6-6	TRBJ2-3	.	.	TGTGCCAGCAGTTACCCAAGGGGGGATACGCAGTATTTT	CASSYPRGDTQYF
TRBV7-6	TRBJ2-7	.	TRBD1	TGTGCCAGCAGCTTCGCCGGGACAGGGACCTACGAGCAGTACTTC	CASSFAGTGTYEQYF
TRBV11-2	TRBJ1-1	.	.	TGTGCCAGCAGCCGTAGCTGGGACACTGAAGCTTTCTTT	CASSRSWDTEAFF
TRBV6-5	TRBJ2-7	.	.	TGTGCCAGCAGTCCCTGGCTGCGGACAGTCTACGAGCAGTACTTC	CASSPWLRTVYEQYF
TRBV7-3	TRBJ2-3	once	TRBD2	TGTGCCAGCAGCTTAGGACTAGACACAGATACGCAGTATTTT	CASSLGLDTDTQYF
TRBV3-1/TRBV3-2	TRBJ1-1	.	.	TGTGCCAGCCAGGGATCTGAAGCTTTCTTT	CASQGSEAFF
TRBV27	TRBJ2-7	.	TRBD1	TGTGCCAGCGGCCGACAGGGGAACTACGAGCAGTACTTC	CASGRQGNYEQYF
TRBV6-5	TRBJ1-1	.	.	TGTGCCAGCAGTTACTCCAGCAGGGGAGACACTGAAGCTTTCTTT	CASSYSSRGDTEAFF
TRBV12-3/TRBV12-4	TRBJ2-3	once	.	TGTGCCAGCACTCTCGGGGAGGCAGATACGCAGTATTTT	CASTLGEADTQYF
TRBV3-1/TRBV3-2	TRBJ2-7	once	.	TGTGCCAGCAGCCAAGGACCGAAAGCCAGGGGTCGCGAGCAGTACTTC	CASSQGPKARGREQYF
TRBV5-5	TRBJ1-2	few	TRBD1	TGTGCCAGCAGCCGCGACCCGGGACAGACGCATGGCTACACCTTC	CASSRDPGQTHGYTF
TRBV5-1	TRBJ1-6	.	.	TGCGCCAGCAGGGCCCCGGGAGGGGGGGATTCACCCCTCCACTTT	CASRAPGGGDSPLHF
TRBV3-1/TRBV3-2	TRBJ1-2	.	.	TGTGCCAGCAGCCAAGAGGGCTTCAGCGGCGTCTATGGCTACACCTTC	CASSQEGFSGVYGYTF
TRBV5-1	TRBJ1-2	.	.	TGCGCCAGCAGCTTCAACGAGTTCTATGGCTACACCTTC	CASSFNEFYGYTF
TRBV11-2	TRBJ2-2	.	TRBD2	TGTGCCAGCAGCTTGCTAGCGGGAAAGACCGGGGAGCTGTTTTTT	CASSLLAGKTGELFF
TRBV18	TRBJ2-3	.	TRBD2	TGTGCCAGCTCACCTCGACTAGCGGCCACAGATACGCAGTATTTT	CASSPRLAATDTQYF
TRBV7-6	TRBJ2-7	.	TRBD1	TGTGCCAGCAGTCCAGGGACAGGGGGCCAGGGGGAGCAGTACTTC	CASSPGTGGQGEQYF
TRBV27	TRBJ1-6	.	TRBD1	TGTGCCAGCAGTTCGGGTCGGGGACAGTATAATTCACCCCTCCACTTT	CASSSGRGQYNSPLHF
TRBV24-1	TRBJ2-1	.	TRBD2	TGTGCCACCAGTGAACCGGGACTAGCGGGAGATTGCCCGTTCACCTACAATGAGCAGTTCTTC	CATSEPGLAGDCPFTYNEQFF
TRBV15	TRBJ1-5	.	TRBD1	TGTGCCACCAGCAGAGTAGGACAGGGCAATCAGCCCCAGCATTTT	CATSRVGQGNQPQHF
TRBV3-1/TRBV3-2	TRBJ2-3	.	TRBD2	TGTGCCAGCAGCCAAGAAAGCGGGGGACCCACAGATACGCAGTATTTT	CASSQESGGPTDTQYF
TRBV10-2	TRBJ1-1	.	.	TGCGCCAGCAGTGAGTCGTATAGGGCAGGGGCGGCTGAAGCTTTCTTT	CASSESYRAGAAEAFF
TRBV29-1	TRBJ2-3	.	.	TGCAGCGCCCCGGGTGGTAGCGGATTCACAGATACGCAGTATTTT	CSAPGGSGFTDTQYF
TRBV30	TRBJ1-2	.	TRBD1	TGTGCCTGGGGACGGGACAGATTCTTTAACTATGGCTACACCTTC	CAWGRDRFFNYGYTF
TRBV10-2	TRBJ1-2	.	TRBD1	TGCGCCAGCAGTGCGGGACAGCTGAATCTCTATGGCTACACCTTC	CASSAGQLNLYGYTF
TRBV12-3/TRBV12-4	TRBJ2-2	.	.	TGTGCCAGCAGACTCACCGGGGAGCTGTTTTTT	CASRLTGELFF
TRBV18	TRBJ1-1	.	.	TGTGCCAGCTCACCGAGGTTGGCAGGGTTATTATCTGAAGCTTTCTTT	CASSPRLAGLLSEAFF
TRBV11-2	TRBJ1-1	.	.	TGTGCCAGCAGTATCTTTAAGAGCACTGAAGCTTTCTTT	CASSIFKSTEAFF
TRBV29-1	TRBJ1-2	few	TRBD1	TGCAGCGTTGGTCGACAGGGGGCAGGGTATGGCTACACCTTC	CSVGRQGAGYGYTF
TRBV3-1/TRBV3-2	TRBJ1-6	.	.	TGTGCCAGCAGCCACAGGAATCGGTCACCCCTCCACTTT	CASSHRNRSPLHF
TRBV19	TRBJ2-2	.	.	TGTGCCAGTAGTGCTGCAGGGGTTGCTGGGGAGCTGTTTTTT	CASSAAGVAGELFF
TRBV10-3	TRBJ2-7	.	.	TGTGCCATCAGCAGCACAGGGCCTGGGCAATACGAGCAGTACTTC	CAISSTGPGQYEQYF
TRBV28	TRBJ1-1	once	.	TGTGCCAGCACCCTTGGAGGGGCGTGGACTGAAGCTTTCTTT	CASTLGGAWTEAFF
TRBV2	TRBJ2-1	.	TRBD2	TGTGCCAGCTCCCCCGGGACTAGCCGAAGCAATGAGCAGTTCTTC	CASSPGTSRSNEQFF
TRBV5-4	TRBJ2-3	.	TRBD2	TGTGCCAGCAGCCCCAGCGGACTAGCGGGGGGAACAGATACGCAGTATTTT	CASSPSGLAGGTDTQYF
TRBV6-5	TRBJ1-1	.	.	TGTGCCACGAAAGGGGTCGGTAGCACTGAAGCTTTCTTT	CATKGVGSTEAFF
TRBV18	TRBJ1-4	.	TRBD1	TGTGCCAGCTCACTGGGGACAGGGCTAAACGAAAAACTGTTTTTT	CASSLGTGLNEKLFF
TRBV18	TRBJ2-5	.	TRBD2	TGTGCCAGCTCACCTACCGGGACTAGCGGGAGTCGAATGGAGACCCAGTACTTC	CASSPTGTSGSRMETQYF
TRBV2	TRBJ2-7	.	TRBD1	TGTGCCAGCAGAGCGACAGGGTCCTACGAGCAGTACTTC	CASRATGSYEQYF
TRBV19	TRBJ1-1	.	TRBD1	TGTGCCAGTAGTAGGGACAGAATGGCGAACACTGAAGCTTTCTTT	CASSRDRMANTEAFF
TRBV6-5	TRBJ1-2	.	TRBD1	TGTGCCAGCAGCCCGGGACAGTTACTTCCCTACACCTTC	CASSPGQLLPYTF
TRBV5-1	TRBJ2-1	.	.	TGCGCCAGCAGCTTGGCTGGAGTCAATGAGCAGTTCTTC	CASSLAGVNEQFF
TRBV5-1	TRBJ2-5	.	.	TGCGCCAGCAGCCCCGCGGGTGAGAGGCAAGAGACCCAGTACTTC	CASSPAGERQETQYF
TRBV2	TRBJ1-2	.	TRBD1	TGTGCCAGCAGTGAATCCAGGACAGGGGGCGGCTACACCTTC	CASSESRTGGGYTF
TRBV2	TRBJ2-3	.	TRBD1	TGTGCCAGCAGTGAAGGACAGGGGGAGGCAGATACGCAGTATTTT	CASSEGQGEADTQYF
TRBV15	TRBJ2-5	.	.	TGTGCCACCAGCAGAGCGGGCGGCCAGGGAGAGACCCAGTACTTC	CATSRAGGQGETQYF
TRBV5-1	TRBJ1-1	.	.	TGCGCCAGCAGCTTAGATGACTTCCACACTGAAGCTTTCTTT	CASSLDDFHTEAFF
TRBV6-5	TRBJ2-1	.	TRBD2	TGTGCCAGCAGCCCAGGGACTAGCGGGAGCGGTGAGCAGTTCTTC	CASSPGTSGSGEQFF
TRBV2	TRBJ1-5	once	.	TGTGCCAGCATGGCCGGGTTGACCAATCAGCCCCAGCATTTT	CASMAGLTNQPQHF